Shown below are 10 T cell receptor beta chains from a single sample sequenced in a study of T cells in Graves' hyperthyroidism and ophthalmopathy. TCR beta CDR3 regions were amplified from RNA. HTBI primers were used for first-round RT-PCR of the TCR CDR3. One entry per CDR3 protein, called by TCRdb with MiXCR from the multiplex PCR reads. The top ten clones hold 7.1% of a sample with 450,000 to 650,000 distinct CDR3 sequences, 12% to 15% of them seen once. The sequenced material came from blood. All receptors derive from a woman aged 18-29 years with Graves' ophthalmopathy.

V usage is TRBV27 and J usage is TRBJ1-2; no firm D call. Between the trimmed V and J ends, which lost 5 bases and 4 bases, there was a span of 14 bases. CDR3 length equals 14 residues. CDR1 is MNHEY and CDR2 is SMNVEV in the germline V gene (reference sequence). The CDR3 here is CASSASPASYGYTF. The CDR3 DNA follows: TGTGCCAGCAGTGCGTCCCCAGCGAGCTATGGCTACACCTTC.

This clonotype was seen more than once but under ten times. This chain joins TRBV6-1 and TRBJ2-2; the match to TRBD1 covers 7 bases. Germline values: CDR1 MNHNS, CDR2 SASEGT. This CDR3 comprises 16 residues. V shed 4 bases, J shed 6 bases, and the junction held 11 bases outside the gene matches. DNA for the CDR3: TGTGCCAGCAGTGGAGGGGGACAGCCGGACGCCGGGGAGCTGTTTTTT. Amino acid sequence: CASSGGGQPDAGELFF.

This clonotype occurred a few times. The chain carries TRBV13 and TRBJ1-1; D remains ambiguous. This CDR3 is built from 15 residues. The V gene lost 1 base and the J gene lost 1 base, with 10 bases spanning the gap. In germline, CDR1 is PRHDT, CDR2 FYEKMQ (reference sequence). The CDR3 DNA sequence: TGTGCCAGCAGCTTAGCGGGAGAGGGGAACACTGAAGCTTTCTTT. Its protein product is CASSLAGEGNTEAFF. Based on the CDR3 plus reference TRBV13 and TRBJ1-1, the full variable domain is AAGVIQSPRHLIKEKRETATLKCYPIPRHDTVYWYQQGPGQDPQFLISFYEKMQSDKGSIPDRFSAQQFSDYHSELNMSSLELGDSALYFCASSLAGEGNTEAFFGQGTRLTVV.

This clonotype turned up a few times. J is TRBJ2-4 and V is TRBV27; D might be TRBD2 (5 bases). This CDR3 has 13 amino acids. Deletions cut 5 bases from V and 7 bases from J, with 12 bases between. CDR1 and CDR2 from the germline V gene are MNHEY and SMNVEV (reference sequence). CDR3 DNA: TGTGCCAGCAGTCTCCGGGGTCCGAACATTCAGTACTTC. Translating it yields CASSLRGPNIQYF.

The chain employs TRBV5-6 and TRBJ1-1; the D is unclear. CDR1 and CDR2 from the germline V gene are SGHDT and YYEEEE. Trimming left V 1 base short and J 3 bases short, with 13 bases between. The CDR3 totals 15 residues. In DNA, the CDR3 is TGTGCCAGCAGCTTGTGGGCCCGGGGTCACACTGAAGCTTTCTTT. Translation: CASSLWARGHTEAFF.

This CDR3 is CASTLNRDTEAFF. In DNA, the CDR3 is TGCGCCAGCACCCTAAACAGGGATACTGAAGCTTTCTTT. This chain connects TRBV4-1 to TRBJ1-1; a possible D gene is TRBD1 (6 bases). The V end lost 7 bases, the J end lost 5 bases, and 14 bases lay between the germline ends. CDR1 is MGHRA and CDR2 is YSYEKL in the germline V gene. This CDR3 is 13 amino acids long.

The rearrangement uses TRBV30 and TRBJ2-5; TRBD2 is a possible D gene (5 bases). The V gene's germline CDR1 is GTSNPN and CDR2 SVGIG (reference sequence). The CDR3 sequence is 14 residues long. Trimming took off 0 bases at V and 2 bases at J, with 10 bases between the two ends. CDR3 sequence reads: CAWSVASWQETQYF. CDR3 bases: TGTGCCTGGAGTGTAGCTAGCTGGCAAGAGACCCAGTACTTC.

In this sample, this clonotype turned up many times. The chain links TRBV28 to TRBJ2-1; D is possibly TRBD1 or TRBD2 (7 bases each). Germline V lookup: CDR1 MDHEN, CDR2 SYDVKM. V was shortened by 0 bases and J by 5 bases, with 11 bases between the two germline ends. CDR3 length: 15 amino acids. The CDR3 DNA reads as TGTGCCAGCAGTTTATGGGCAGGGGGGGACAATGAGCAGTTCTTC. Encoded protein: CASSLWAGGDNEQFF.

The chain uses TRBV9 and TRBJ2-5, with TRBD2 matching over 7 bases. The V gene end was trimmed by 2 bases and the J gene end by 0 bases; junction bases not matched to a gene: 4. Looked up from germline, CDR1 is SGDLS and CDR2 is YYNGEE. This CDR3 has 15 amino acids. The CDR3 reads CASSVGSGYQETQYF. In DNA, the CDR3 is TGTGCCAGCAGCGTGGGTAGCGGGTACCAAGAGACCCAGTACTTC.

This clonotype was detected ten times or more. This chain uses TRBV4-3 with TRBJ2-1, with TRBD2 matching 16 bases. The CDR3 is 15 residues long. Looked up from germline, CDR1 is LGHNA and CDR2 is YSLEER. Germline trimming cut 3 bases from V and 9 bases from J; bases unmatched to any gene: 2. The chain's CDR3 is CASSHGTSGGGEQFF. The CDR3 nucleotides read TGCGCCAGCAGCCACGGGACTAGCGGGGGGGGTGAGCAGTTCTTC.